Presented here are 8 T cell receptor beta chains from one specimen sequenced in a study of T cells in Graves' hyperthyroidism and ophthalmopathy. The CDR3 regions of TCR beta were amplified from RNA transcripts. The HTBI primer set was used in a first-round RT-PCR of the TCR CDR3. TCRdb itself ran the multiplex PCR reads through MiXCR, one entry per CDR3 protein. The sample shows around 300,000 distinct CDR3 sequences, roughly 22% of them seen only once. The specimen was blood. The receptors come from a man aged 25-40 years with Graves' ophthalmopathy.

The CDR3 DNA follows: TGTGCCAGCAGCCAAGAACTGGGTGGGAACAGTTACAATGAGCAGTTCTTC. As protein: CASSQELGGNSYNEQFF. The V and J genes are TRBV3-1 and TRBJ2-1; no definite D call. This CDR3 spans 17 amino acids. The germline gives CDR1 LGHDT, CDR2 YNNKEL (reference sequence). The V and J ends lost 0 bases and 4 bases respectively, with 16 bases between them.

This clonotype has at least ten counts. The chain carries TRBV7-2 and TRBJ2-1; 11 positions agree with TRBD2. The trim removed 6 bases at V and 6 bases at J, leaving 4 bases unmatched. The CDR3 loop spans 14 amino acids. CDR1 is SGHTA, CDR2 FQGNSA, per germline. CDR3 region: CASSRTSGLNEQFF. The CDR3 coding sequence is TGTGCCAGCAGTAGGACTAGCGGGCTCAATGAGCAGTTCTTC.

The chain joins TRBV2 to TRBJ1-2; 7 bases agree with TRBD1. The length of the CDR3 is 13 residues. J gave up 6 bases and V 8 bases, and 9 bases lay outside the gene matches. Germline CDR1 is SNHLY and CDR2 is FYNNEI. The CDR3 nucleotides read TGTGCCAGCTTATCGACAGGGAGCGATGGCTACACCTTC. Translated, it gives CASLSTGSDGYTF.

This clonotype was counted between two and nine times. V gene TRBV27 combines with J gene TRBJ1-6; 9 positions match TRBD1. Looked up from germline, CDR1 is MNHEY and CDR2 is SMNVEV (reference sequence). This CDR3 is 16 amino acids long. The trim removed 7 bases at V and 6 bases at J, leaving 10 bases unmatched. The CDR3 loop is CASTLKGTGSNSPLHF. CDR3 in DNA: TGTGCCAGCACCCTTAAAGGGACAGGGAGTAATTCACCCCTCCACTTT.

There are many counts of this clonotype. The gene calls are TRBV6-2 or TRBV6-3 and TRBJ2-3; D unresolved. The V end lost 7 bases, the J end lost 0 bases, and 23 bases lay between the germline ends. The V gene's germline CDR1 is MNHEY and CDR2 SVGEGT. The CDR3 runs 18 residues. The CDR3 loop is CASNPFSLGPTSTDTQYF. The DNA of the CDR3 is TGTGCCAGCAACCCGTTCTCCCTAGGCCCCACTAGCACAGATACGCAGTATTTT.

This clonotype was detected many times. CDR3 in DNA: TGTGCCAGCAGCCGATCCTCGGGACCTTCTCCCGGGGAGCTGTTTTTT. It yields the protein CASSRSSGPSPGELFF. This chain joins TRBV3-1 and TRBJ2-2; perhaps D is TRBD1 or TRBD2 (5 bases each). Trimming shortened V by 4 bases and J by 6 bases, and 18 bases separated the two germline ends. Germline loops: CDR1 LGHDT, CDR2 YNNKEL (reference sequence). This CDR3 region has 16 residues. Full variable domain (rest looked up from reference TRBV3-1 and TRBJ2-2): DTAVSQTPKYLVTQMGNDKSIKCEQNLGHDTMYWYKQDSKKFLKIMFSYNNKELIINETVPNRFSPKSPDKAHLNLHINSLELGDSAVYFCASSRSSGPSPGELFFGEGSRLTVL.

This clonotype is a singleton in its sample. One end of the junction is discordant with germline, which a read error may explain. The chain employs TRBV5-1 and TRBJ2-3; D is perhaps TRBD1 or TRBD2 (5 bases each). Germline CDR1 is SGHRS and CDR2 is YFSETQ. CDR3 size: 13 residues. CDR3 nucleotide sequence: TGCGTCAGCAGCTTGGGGGACCCAGATACGCAGTATTTT. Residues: CVSSLGDPDTQYF.

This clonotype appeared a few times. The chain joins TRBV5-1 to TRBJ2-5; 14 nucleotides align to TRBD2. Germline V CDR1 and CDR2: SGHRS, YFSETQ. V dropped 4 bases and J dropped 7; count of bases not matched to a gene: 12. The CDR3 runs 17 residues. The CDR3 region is CASSPTTSGRAVLTQYF. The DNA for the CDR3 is TGCGCCAGCAGCCCGACGACTAGCGGGAGGGCCGTGCTGACCCAGTACTTC.